Following are 21 T cell receptor beta chains from one sample sequenced in a study of shared clonotypes between healthy human individuals. TCRdb keeps only in-frame clones here, not all; method: immunoSEQ multiplex PCR. The sample consists of some 2.3 million clones, 90% to 95% of them appearing once. Sequencing was done on a sample of naive CD4+ T cells from PBMCs. Subset in this sample: CD45RA+ positively selected. Receptor source: a man younger than 35 in good health. Some clones in this sample may be carry-over from other donors' samples.

The rearrangement uses TRBV6-1 and TRBJ1-2; D is possibly TRBD1 (6 bases). The germline CDR1 and CDR2 sequences are MNHNS and SASEGT. V dropped 1 base and J dropped 4 bases, with 13 bases sitting between them. This CDR3 comprises 15 residues. The CDR3 DNA reads TGTGCCAGCAGTGAAGTAGGGGGACCAGGCTATGGCTACACCTTC. This encodes CASSEVGGPGYGYTF.

The chain employs TRBV28 and TRBJ2-2, with 8 bases fitting TRBD1. Germline loops: CDR1 MDHEN, CDR2 SYDVKM. This CDR3 is 13 amino acids long. J gave up 8 bases and V 7 bases, and 6 bases lay outside the gene matches. The CDR3 DNA follows: TGTGCCAGCATAGCAGGGGGCACTGGGGAGCTGTTTTTT. This sequence encodes CASIAGGTGELFF.

The chain uses TRBV2 and TRBJ1-2, with TRBD1 matching 9 bases. With V trimmed by 6 bases and J by 1 base, 6 bases remained unmatched. This CDR3 is built from 15 residues. The germline CDR1 and CDR2 sequences are SNHLY and FYNNEI. The CDR3 here is CASSATGGSNYGYTF. CDR3 DNA sequence: TGTGCCAGCAGCGCAACAGGGGGCAGTAACTATGGCTACACCTTC.

The rearrangement uses TRBV7-2 and TRBJ1-1, with D perhaps TRBD1 (5 bases). The CDR3 extends over 14 amino acids. V lost 3 bases to trimming and J lost 11 bases, with 19 bases between them. The germline gives CDR1 SGHTA, CDR2 FQGNSA. CDR3 in amino acids: CASSLTRALGGAFF. DNA of the CDR3: TGTGCCAGCAGCTTGACCAGGGCCCTCGGGGGTGCTTTCTTT.

V is TRBV6-5 and J is TRBJ1-2; no clear D. Germline lookup yields CDR1 MNHEY and CDR2 SVGAGI. The CDR3 loop spans 12 amino acids. V was pared by 0 bases and J by 14 bases, with 13 bases between. This CDR3 is CASSYSSEKETF. The CDR3 nucleotides are TGTGCCAGCAGTTACTCGAGCGAAAAGGAGACCTTC.

This chain links TRBV9 with TRBJ2-3; D possibly corresponds to TRBD2 (5 bases). Germline V CDR1 and CDR2: SGDLS, YYNGEE. Trimming shortened V by 1 base and J by 0 bases, and 12 bases separated the two germline ends. The CDR3 totals 16 residues. The chain's CDR3 is CASSVMAGTSTDTQYF. CDR3 nucleotide sequence: TGTGCCAGCAGCGTAATGGCGGGCACTAGCACAGATACGCAGTATTTT.

The V call is TRBV18, the J call TRBJ2-2, with 7 bases matching TRBD1. Losses at the gene ends were 3 bases for V and 4 bases for J; bases not matched to a gene: 8. The V gene's germline CDR1 is KGHSH and CDR2 LQKENI. The CDR3 is 16 residues long. The CDR3 coding sequence is TGTGCCAGCTCACCGTCCGGGACAGCAATCACCGGGGAGCTGTTTTTT. Amino acid sequence: CASSPSGTAITGELFF.

The V gene is TRBV29-1, the J gene TRBJ1-1; 9 positions agree with TRBD1. The CDR3 spans 15 residues. The V gene's germline CDR1 is SQVTM and CDR2 ANQGSEA. CDR3: CTNPYRGRMNTEAFF. The CDR3 DNA reads TGCACCAACCCCTACAGGGGGCGGATGAACACTGAAGCTTTCTTT. Supplemented by reference TRBV29-1 and TRBJ1-1, the full variable domain reads SAVISQKPSRDICQRGTSLTIQCQVDSQVTMMFWYRQQPGQSLTLIATANQGSEATYESGFVIDKFPISRPNLTFSTLTVSNMSPEDSSIYLCTNPYRGRMNTEAFFGQGTRLTVV.

The chain recombines TRBV11-2 with TRBJ2-7; D remains unclear. This CDR3 spans 13 amino acids. Germline assignment: CDR1 SGHAT and CDR2 FQNNGV. Trimming took 5 bases from V and 2 from J, leaving 10 bases between them. The CDR3: CASSKNSPYEQYF. CDR3 sequence (DNA): TGTGCCAGCAGCAAAAACAGTCCCTACGAGCAGTACTTC.

This clone was recorded only once. The genes are TRBV7-2 and TRBJ2-7, with unresolved D. This CDR3 contains 14 residues. The germline V gene has CDR1 SGHTA and CDR2 FQGNSA. The V end lost 2 bases, the J end lost 0 bases, and 8 bases lay between the germline ends. In DNA, the CDR3 is TGTGCCAGCAGCTTAAGGCGACCCTCCTACGAGCAGTACTTC. Translating it yields CASSLRRPSYEQYF.

This clone was seen only a few times. V is TRBV19 and J is TRBJ1-1; D gene unclear. V lost 7 bases and J 7 bases, leaving 16 bases between the germline ends. This CDR3 is built from 13 residues. Per germline, CDR1 LNHDA and CDR2 SQIVND (reference sequence). The CDR3 DNA reads TGTGCCAGTACCCCCGTGCGAGCGGTTGAAGCTTTCTTT. As protein: CASTPVRAVEAFF.

The chain employs TRBV7-3 and TRBJ1-1, with unresolved D. The CDR3 has 14 residues. Trimming stripped 2 bases from V and 4 bases from J, with 11 bases between. Germline CDR1 SGHTA, CDR2 FQGTGA. The CDR3 reads CASSLLNEGTEAFF. The CDR3 DNA reads TGTGCCAGCAGCTTACTCAACGAGGGCACTGAAGCTTTCTTT.

The CDR3 DNA is TGCAGCGTTTCAAGAGCGATGAACACTGAAGCTTTCTTT. Translated, it gives CSVSRAMNTEAFF. The chain combines TRBV29-1 with TRBJ1-1, with D uncertain. This CDR3 is 13 amino acids long. Per germline, CDR1 SQVTM and CDR2 ANQGSEA. V was pared by 5 bases and J by 0 bases, with 10 bases between.

The rearrangement links TRBV2 to TRBJ2-3, with TRBD1 matching 10 bases. The CDR3 runs 17 residues. V was clipped by 6 bases and J by 2 bases; unmatched bases: 11. Germline V gives CDR1 SNHLY, CDR2 FYNNEI. The CDR3 loop reads CASRGDRGGADTDTQYF. CDR3 DNA sequence: TGTGCCAGCAGGGGGGACAGGGGAGGGGCCGACACAGATACGCAGTATTTT.

This sequence joins TRBV2 and TRBJ1-2; 7 bases are a match to TRBD1. This CDR3 is built from 14 residues. V lost 8 bases, J lost 2 bases, and 8 bases stayed unmatched. Germline CDR1 and CDR2: SNHLY and FYNNEI. The CDR3 DNA reads TGTGCCAGCGGACGCGGGGACAGCAACTATGGCTACACCTTC. Translation gives CASGRGDSNYGYTF.

The J gene is TRBJ1-2, the V gene TRBV6-4; tentatively, D is TRBD1 (6 bases). Looked up from germline, CDR1 is MRHNA and CDR2 is SNTAGT. The CDR3 is 15 amino acids. Between the trimmed V and J ends, which lost 0 bases and 7 bases, there was a span of 15 bases. The CDR3 DNA sequence: TGTGCCAGCAGTGACTCGTCGGGGGGCGACGGTGGCTACACCTTC. Translated, it gives CASSDSSGGDGGYTF.

The chain links TRBV7-3 to TRBJ2-1, with a possible D match to TRBD2 (6 bases). The length of the CDR3 is 15 residues. Germline assignment: CDR1 SGHTA and CDR2 FQGTGA. With 5 bases removed from V and 6 bases from J, the gap between germline ends came to 17 bases. CDR3 bases: TGTGCCAGCAGCCGAGCCGGGACGGAGGGCAATGAGCAGTTCTTC. This codes for CASSRAGTEGNEQFF.

This clone came up once. This chain uses TRBV7-2 with TRBJ1-1, with 11 nucleotides matching TRBD1. Germline CDR1 and CDR2: SGHTA and FQGNSA. The length of the CDR3 is 15 residues. V lost 6 bases and J lost 3; bases outside the gene matches: 6. The CDR3 nucleotides are TGTGCCAGCAGAGGACAGGGGGCGGTGGACACTGAAGCTTTCTTT. It encodes CASRGQGAVDTEAFF.

In DNA form, the CDR3 reads TGTGCCAGCAGACAGTTACTTAACACCGGGGAGCTGTTTTTT. Protein product: CASRQLLNTGELFF. V usage is TRBV6-1 and J usage is TRBJ2-2; no clear D gene. Per germline, CDR1 MNHNS and CDR2 SASEGT. The V and J ends lost 6 bases and 2 bases respectively, with 10 bases between them. The CDR3 covers 14 residues.

CDR3 coding DNA: TGTGCTACCCGGGCAGGGGGCAGAGAGACCCAGTACTTC. This codes for CATRAGGRETQYF. The V and J genes are TRBV18 and TRBJ2-5, with 8 bases fitting TRBD1. This CDR3 has 13 residues. Germline V gene lookup returns CDR1 KGHSH and CDR2 LQKENI.

The chain recombines TRBV28 with TRBJ2-2; D not resolved. The V end was cut by 5 bases, the J end by 4 bases, with 14 bases between. This CDR3 is 15 amino acids long. Germline-derived CDR1 and CDR2 are MDHEN and SYDVKM. For the CDR3, the DNA is TGTGCCAGCAGTACAAGTTTAGTGCCCACCGGGGAGCTGTTTTTT. This codes for CASSTSLVPTGELFF.